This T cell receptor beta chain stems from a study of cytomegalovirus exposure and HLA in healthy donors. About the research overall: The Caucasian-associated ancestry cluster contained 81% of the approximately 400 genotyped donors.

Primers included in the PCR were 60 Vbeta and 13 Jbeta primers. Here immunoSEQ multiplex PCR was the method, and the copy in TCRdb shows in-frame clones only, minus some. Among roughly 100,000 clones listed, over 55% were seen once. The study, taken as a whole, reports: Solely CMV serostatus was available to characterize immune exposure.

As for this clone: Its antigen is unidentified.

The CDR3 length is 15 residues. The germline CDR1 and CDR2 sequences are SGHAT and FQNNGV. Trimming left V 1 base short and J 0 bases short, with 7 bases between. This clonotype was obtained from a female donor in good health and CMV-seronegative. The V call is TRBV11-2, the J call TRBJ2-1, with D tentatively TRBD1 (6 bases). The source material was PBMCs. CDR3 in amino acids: CASSLGGGSYNEQFF. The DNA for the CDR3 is TGTGCCAGCAGCTTAGGAGGGGGCTCCTACAATGAGCAGTTCTTC.